This T cell receptor beta chain was captured in a study of T-cell reconstitution after alpha-beta-depleted transplantation in children. This clonotype appeared many times. V shed 0 bases and J shed 3 bases, with 0 bases lying between them. CDR1 SGHDN and CDR2 FVKESK come from the germline V gene. The CDR3 has 11 amino acids. Using unique molecular identifiers, the investigators prepared the TCRbeta library. TCRdb analysed the PCR reads with MiXCR anew, one entry per CDR3 protein. The sample consists of almost 500,000 distinct CDR3 sequences, roughly an eighth of them appearing once. The clonotype comes from a human donor who donated a stem cell graft to a child with combined immunodeficiency. The V gene is TRBV14, the J gene TRBJ2-7, with D uncertain. The specimen was PBMCs from the stem cell graft donor, collected from the stem cell graft. Here the CDR3 reads CASSQDYEQYF. CDR3 nucleotides: TGTGCCAGCAGCCAAGACTACGAGCAGTACTTC.